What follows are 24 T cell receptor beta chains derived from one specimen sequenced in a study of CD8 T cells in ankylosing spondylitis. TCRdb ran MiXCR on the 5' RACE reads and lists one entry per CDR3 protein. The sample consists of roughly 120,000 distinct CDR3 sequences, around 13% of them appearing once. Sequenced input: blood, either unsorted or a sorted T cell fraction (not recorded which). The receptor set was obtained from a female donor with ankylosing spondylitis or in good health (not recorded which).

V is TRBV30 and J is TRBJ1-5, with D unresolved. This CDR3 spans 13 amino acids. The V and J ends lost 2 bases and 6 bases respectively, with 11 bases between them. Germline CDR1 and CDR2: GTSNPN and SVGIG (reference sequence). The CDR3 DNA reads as TGTGCCTGGAGTCGGGGTATGGGTCAGCCCCAGCATTTT. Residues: CAWSRGMGQPQHF.

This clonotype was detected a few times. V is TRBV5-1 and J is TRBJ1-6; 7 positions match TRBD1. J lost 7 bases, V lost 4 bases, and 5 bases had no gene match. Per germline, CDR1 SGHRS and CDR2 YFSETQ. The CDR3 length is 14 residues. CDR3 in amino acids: CASSPGTENSPLHF. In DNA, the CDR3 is TGCGCCAGCAGCCCGGGGACAGAAAATTCACCCCTCCACTTT.

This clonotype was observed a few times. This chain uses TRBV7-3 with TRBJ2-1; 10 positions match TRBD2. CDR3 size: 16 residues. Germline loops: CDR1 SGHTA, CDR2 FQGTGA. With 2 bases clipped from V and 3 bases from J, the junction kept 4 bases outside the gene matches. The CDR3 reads CASSLYGTSVYNEQFF. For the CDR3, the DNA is TGTGCCAGCAGCTTATACGGGACTAGCGTCTACAATGAGCAGTTCTTC.

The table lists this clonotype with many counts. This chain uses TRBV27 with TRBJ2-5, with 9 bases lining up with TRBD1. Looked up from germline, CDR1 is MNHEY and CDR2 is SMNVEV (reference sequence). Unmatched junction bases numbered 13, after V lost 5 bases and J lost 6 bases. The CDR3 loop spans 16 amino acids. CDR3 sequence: CASSLDRDRATKTQYF. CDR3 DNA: TGTGCCAGCAGTCTCGACCGGGACAGGGCAACAAAGACCCAGTACTTC.

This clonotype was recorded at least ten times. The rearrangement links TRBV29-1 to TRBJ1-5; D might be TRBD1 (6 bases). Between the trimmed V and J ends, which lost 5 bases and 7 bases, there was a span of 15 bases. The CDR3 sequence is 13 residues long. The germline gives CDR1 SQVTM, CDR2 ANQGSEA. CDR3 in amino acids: CSVQSDSGQPQHF. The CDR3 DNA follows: TGCAGCGTTCAGTCGGACAGCGGGCAGCCCCAGCATTTT.

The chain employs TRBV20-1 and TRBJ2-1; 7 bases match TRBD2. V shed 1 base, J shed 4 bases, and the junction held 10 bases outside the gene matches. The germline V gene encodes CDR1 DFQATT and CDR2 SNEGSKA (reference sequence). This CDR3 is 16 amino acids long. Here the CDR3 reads CSARVPSGPLYNEQFF. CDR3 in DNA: TGCAGTGCTAGAGTACCTAGCGGACCTCTTTACAATGAGCAGTTCTTC.

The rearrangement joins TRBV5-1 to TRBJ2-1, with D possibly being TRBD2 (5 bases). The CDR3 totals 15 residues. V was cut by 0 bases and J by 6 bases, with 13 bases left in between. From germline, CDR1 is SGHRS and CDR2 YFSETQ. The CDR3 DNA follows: TGCGCCAGCAGCTTGGCCGGGATCGCCGTCAATGAGCAGTTCTTC. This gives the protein CASSLAGIAVNEQFF. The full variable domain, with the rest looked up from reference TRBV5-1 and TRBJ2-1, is KAGVTQTPRYLIKTRGQQVTLSCSPISGHRSVSWYQQTPGQGLQFLFEYFSETQRNKGNFPGRFSGRQFSNSRSEMNVSTLELGDSALYLCASSLAGIAVNEQFFGPGTRLTVL.

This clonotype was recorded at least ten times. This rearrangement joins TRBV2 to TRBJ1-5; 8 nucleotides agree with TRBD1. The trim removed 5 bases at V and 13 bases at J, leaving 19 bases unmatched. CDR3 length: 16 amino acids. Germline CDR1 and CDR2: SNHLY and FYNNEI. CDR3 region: CASSYTEGQVGGEQHF. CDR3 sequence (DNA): TGTGCCAGCAGTTACACTGAGGGACAGGTTGGAGGTGAGCAGCATTTT. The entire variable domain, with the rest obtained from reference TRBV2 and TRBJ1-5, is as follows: EPEVTQTPSHQVTQMGQEVILRCVPISNHLYFYWYRQILGQKVEFLVSFYNNEISEKSEIFDDQFSVERPDGSNFTLKIRSTKLEDSAMYFCASSYTEGQVGGEQHFGDGTRLSIL.

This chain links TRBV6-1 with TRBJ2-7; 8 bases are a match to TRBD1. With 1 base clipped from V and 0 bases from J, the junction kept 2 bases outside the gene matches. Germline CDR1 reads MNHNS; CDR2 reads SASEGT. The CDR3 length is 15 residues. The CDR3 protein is CASSEGTGSSYEQYF. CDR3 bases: TGTGCCAGCAGTGAAGGGACAGGGAGCTCCTACGAGCAGTACTTC.

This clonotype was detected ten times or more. The CDR3 nucleotides are TGCAGTGCTCAAGGGGAGGGGGGGTTCTACGAGCAGTACTTC. Amino acid sequence: CSAQGEGGFYEQYF. This sequence joins TRBV20-1 and TRBJ2-7; D is possibly TRBD2 (7 bases). Germline lookup yields CDR1 DFQATT and CDR2 SNEGSKA (reference sequence). Trimming took off 5 bases at V and 3 bases at J, with 17 bases between the two ends. The CDR3 is 14 residues long.

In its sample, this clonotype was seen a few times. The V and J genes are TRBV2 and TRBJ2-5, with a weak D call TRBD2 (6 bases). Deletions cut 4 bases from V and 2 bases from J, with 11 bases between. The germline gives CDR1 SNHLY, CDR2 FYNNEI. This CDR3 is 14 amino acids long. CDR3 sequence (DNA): TGTGCCAGCAGTGTCGGGGGTTGGCAAGAGACCCAGTACTTC. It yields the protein CASSVGGWQETQYF.

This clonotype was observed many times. CDR3 protein: CASTLMGADTEAFF. DNA for the CDR3: TGTGCCAGCACCCTGATGGGGGCCGACACTGAAGCTTTCTTT. The chain couples TRBV12-3 or TRBV12-4 to TRBJ1-1; D possibly corresponds to TRBD1 (6 bases). V lost 7 bases and J lost 3, with 15 bases in between. This CDR3 is built from 14 residues.

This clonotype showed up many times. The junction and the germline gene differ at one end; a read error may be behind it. The CDR3 loop is CASSQGQRMMWTEAFF. Here the CDR3 DNA reads TGTGCCAGCAGCCAAGGACAGAGGATGATGTGGACTGAAGCCTTCTTT. This chain uses TRBV6-1 with TRBJ1-1; D perhaps matches TRBD1 (6 bases). The CDR3 has 16 residues. The V gene's germline CDR1 is MNHNS and CDR2 SASEGT.

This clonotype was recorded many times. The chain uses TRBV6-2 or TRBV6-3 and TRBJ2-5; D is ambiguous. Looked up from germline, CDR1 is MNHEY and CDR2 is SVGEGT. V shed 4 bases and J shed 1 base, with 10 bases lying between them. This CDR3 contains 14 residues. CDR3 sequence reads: CASSSQGPQETQYF. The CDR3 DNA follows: TGTGCCAGCAGTTCCCAAGGCCCCCAAGAGACCCAGTACTTC.

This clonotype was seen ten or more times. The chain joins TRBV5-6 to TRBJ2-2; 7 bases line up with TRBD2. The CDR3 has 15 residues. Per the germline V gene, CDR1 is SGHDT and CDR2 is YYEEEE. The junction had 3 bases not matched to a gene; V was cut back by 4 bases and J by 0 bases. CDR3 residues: CASSGGLSNTGELFF. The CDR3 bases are TGTGCCAGCAGCGGGGGACTATCGAACACCGGGGAGCTGTTTTTT.

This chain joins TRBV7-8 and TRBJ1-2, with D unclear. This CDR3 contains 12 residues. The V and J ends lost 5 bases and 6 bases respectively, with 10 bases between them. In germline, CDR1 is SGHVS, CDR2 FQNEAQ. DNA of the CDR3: TGTGCCAGCAGCCCGAACGGGGATGGCTACACCTTC. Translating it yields CASSPNGDGYTF.

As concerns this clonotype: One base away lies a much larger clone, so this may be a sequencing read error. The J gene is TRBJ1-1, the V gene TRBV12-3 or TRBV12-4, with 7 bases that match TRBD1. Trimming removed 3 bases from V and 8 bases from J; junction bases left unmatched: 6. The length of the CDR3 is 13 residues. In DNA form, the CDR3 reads TGTGCCAGCAGTTTCTGGGACAGAAAGGAAGCTTTCTTT. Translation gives CASSFWDRKEAFF.

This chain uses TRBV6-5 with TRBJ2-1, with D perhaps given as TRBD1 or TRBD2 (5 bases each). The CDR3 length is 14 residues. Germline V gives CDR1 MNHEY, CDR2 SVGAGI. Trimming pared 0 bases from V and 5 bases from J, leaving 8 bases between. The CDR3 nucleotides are TGTGCCAGCAGTTACTCGCTGGGGGACAATGAGCAGTTCTTC. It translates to CASSYSLGDNEQFF.

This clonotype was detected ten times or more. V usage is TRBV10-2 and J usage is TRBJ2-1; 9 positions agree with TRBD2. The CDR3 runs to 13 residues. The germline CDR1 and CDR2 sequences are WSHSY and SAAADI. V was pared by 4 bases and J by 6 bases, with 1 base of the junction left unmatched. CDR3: CASSGTSVNEQFF. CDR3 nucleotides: TGCGCCAGCAGTGGGACTAGCGTCAATGAGCAGTTCTTC.

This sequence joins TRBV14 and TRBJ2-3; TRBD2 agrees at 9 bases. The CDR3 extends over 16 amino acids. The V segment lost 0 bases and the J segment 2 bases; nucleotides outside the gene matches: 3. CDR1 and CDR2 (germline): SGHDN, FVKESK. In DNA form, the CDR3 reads TGTGCCAGCAGCCAAGAACTAGCGGGTACCACAGATACGCAGTATTTT. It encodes CASSQELAGTTDTQYF.

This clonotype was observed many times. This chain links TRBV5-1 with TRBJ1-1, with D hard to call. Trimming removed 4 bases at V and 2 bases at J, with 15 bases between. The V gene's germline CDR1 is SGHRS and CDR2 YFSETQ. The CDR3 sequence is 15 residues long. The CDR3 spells CASSPGGSHNTEAFF. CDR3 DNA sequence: TGCGCCAGCAGCCCAGGAGGCAGCCACAACACTGAAGCTTTCTTT.

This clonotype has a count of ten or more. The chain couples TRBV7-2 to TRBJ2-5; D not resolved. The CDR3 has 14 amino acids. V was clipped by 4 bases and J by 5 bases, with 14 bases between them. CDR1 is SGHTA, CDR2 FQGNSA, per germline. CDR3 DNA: TGTGCCAGCAGCTCGTTTGGGGTATGGGAGACCCAGTACTTC. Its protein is CASSSFGVWETQYF.

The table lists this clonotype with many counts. The CDR3 loop reads CASSILAGVTYNEQFF. The CDR3 coding sequence is TGTGCCAGTAGTATCCTAGCGGGGGTCACCTACAATGAGCAGTTCTTC. The V call is TRBV19, the J call TRBJ2-1; 10 nucleotides match TRBD2. V shed 3 bases and J 2 bases; nucleotides not matched to a gene: 4. CDR3 size: 16 residues. Germline CDR1 LNHDA, CDR2 SQIVND (reference sequence).

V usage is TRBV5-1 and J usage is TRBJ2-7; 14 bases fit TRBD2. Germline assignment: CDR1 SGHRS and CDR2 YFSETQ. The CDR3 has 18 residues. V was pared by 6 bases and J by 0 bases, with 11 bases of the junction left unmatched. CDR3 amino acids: CASNQTGGTSGSSYEQYF. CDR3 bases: TGCGCCAGCAACCAGACCGGAGGGACTAGCGGGAGCTCCTACGAGCAGTACTTC.